This TCR beta chain comes out of a study of shared clonotypes between healthy human individuals. Background on the study: Three plates each covered CD4 naive and memory; CD8 naive two, CD8 memory one. Study-level results: Estimated richness values were generally larger in naive subsets than in memory subsets. Clonotype sharing across donors was expected to vary with sequencing depth.

V shed 4 bases, J shed 7 bases, and the junction held 6 bases outside the gene matches. This CDR3 is built from 12 residues. From germline, CDR1 is SQVTM and CDR2 ANQGSEA. This clone was recorded only once. Antigen: not known. The data were produced by immunoSEQ multiplex PCR, yet TCRdb's version contains in-frame clones alone and is incomplete. The profile shows around 1.4 million clones, less than 99% of them singletons. The origin of this receptor is a young man in good health. This chain uses TRBV29-1 with TRBJ1-2; TRBD1 matches 7 bases. Input material: naive CD4+ T cells sorted from blood. Sample subset: CD45RA+ positively selected. The CDR3 spells CSVVAQGFGYTF. The CDR3 bases are TGCAGCGTTGTCGCACAGGGGTTTGGCTACACCTTC.